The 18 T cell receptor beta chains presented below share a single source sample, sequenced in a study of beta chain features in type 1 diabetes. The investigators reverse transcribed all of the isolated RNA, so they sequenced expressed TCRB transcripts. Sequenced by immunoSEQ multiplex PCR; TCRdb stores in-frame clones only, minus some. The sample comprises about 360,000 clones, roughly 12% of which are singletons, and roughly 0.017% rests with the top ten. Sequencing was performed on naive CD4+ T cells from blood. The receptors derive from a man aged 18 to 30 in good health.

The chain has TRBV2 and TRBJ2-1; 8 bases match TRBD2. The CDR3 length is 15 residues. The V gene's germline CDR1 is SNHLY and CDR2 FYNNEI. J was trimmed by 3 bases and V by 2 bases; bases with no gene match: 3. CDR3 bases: TGTGCCAGCAGTGAACAGCGGGAGATCTACAATGAGCAGTTCTTC. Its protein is CASSEQREIYNEQFF.

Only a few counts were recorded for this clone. The CDR3 here is CAWSVGLATYEQYF. CDR3 bases: TGTGCCTGGAGTGTAGGCCTAGCGACCTACGAGCAGTACTTC. The chain has TRBV30 and TRBJ2-5; tentative D call: TRBD2 (6 bases). The J call is uncertain, as TRBJ2-7 better fits the DNA end. Per germline, CDR1 GTSNPN and CDR2 SVGIG (reference sequence). The CDR3 totals 14 residues.

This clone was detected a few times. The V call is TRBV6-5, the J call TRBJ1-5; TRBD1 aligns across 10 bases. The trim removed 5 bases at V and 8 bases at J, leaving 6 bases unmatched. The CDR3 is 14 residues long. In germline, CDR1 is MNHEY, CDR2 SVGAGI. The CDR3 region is CASSRGQGLEPQHF. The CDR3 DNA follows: TGTGCCAGCAGTAGGGGACAGGGGTTGGAGCCCCAGCATTTT.

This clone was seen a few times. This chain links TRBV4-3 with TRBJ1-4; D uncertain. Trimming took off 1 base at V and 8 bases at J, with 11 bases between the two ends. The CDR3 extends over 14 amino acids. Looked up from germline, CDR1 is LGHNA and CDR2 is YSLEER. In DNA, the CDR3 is TGCGCCAGCAGCCAAGTGCAGGTCGGCGAAAAACTGTTTTTT. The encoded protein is CASSQVQVGEKLFF.

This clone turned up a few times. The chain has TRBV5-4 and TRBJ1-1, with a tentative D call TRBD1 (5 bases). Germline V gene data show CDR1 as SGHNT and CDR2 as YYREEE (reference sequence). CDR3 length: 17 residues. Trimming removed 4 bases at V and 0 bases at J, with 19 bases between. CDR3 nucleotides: TGTGCCAGCAGCGAGACAGCGACGCGGCTTATGAACACTGAAGCTTTCTTT. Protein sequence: CASSETATRLMNTEAFF.

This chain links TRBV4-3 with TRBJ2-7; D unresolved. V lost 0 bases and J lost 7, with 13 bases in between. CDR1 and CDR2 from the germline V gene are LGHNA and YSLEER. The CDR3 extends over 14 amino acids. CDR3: CASSQEIVGREQYF. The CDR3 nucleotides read TGCGCCAGCAGCCAAGAAATTGTCGGTCGGGAGCAGTACTTC.

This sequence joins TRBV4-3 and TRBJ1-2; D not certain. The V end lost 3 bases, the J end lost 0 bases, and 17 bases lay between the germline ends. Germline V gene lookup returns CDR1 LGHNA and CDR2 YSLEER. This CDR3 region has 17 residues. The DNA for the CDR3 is TGCGCCAGCAGCCACCTCCCCCGCGGTTTAGCTAACTATGGCTACACCTTC. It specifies CASSHLPRGLANYGYTF.

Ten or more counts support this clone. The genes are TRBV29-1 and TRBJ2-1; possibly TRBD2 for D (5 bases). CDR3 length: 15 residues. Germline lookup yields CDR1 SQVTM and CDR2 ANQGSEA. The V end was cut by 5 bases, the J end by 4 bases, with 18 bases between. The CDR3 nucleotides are TGCAGCGTTTCGGACTGGAGCGGAGCTTACAATGAGCAGTTCTTC. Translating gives CSVSDWSGAYNEQFF.

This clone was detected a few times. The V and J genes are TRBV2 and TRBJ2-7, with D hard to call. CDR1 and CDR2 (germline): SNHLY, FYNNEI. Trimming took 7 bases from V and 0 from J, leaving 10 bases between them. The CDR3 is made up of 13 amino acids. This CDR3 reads CASKHVSSYEQYF. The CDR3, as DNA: TGTGCCAGCAAGCACGTGAGCTCCTACGAGCAGTACTTC.

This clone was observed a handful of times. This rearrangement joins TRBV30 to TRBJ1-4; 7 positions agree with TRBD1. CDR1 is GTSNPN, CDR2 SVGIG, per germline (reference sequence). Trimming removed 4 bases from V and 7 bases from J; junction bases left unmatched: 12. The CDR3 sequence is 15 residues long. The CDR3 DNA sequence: TGTGCCTGGACTACCTTTAAGGGGGCGGCTGAAAAACTGTTTTTT. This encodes CAWTTFKGAAEKLFF.

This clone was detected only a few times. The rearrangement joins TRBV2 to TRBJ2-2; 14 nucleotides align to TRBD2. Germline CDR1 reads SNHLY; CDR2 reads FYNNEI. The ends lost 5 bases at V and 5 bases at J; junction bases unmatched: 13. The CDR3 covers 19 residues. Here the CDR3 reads CASSSGTSGGPTGTGELFF. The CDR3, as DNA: TGTGCCAGCAGTAGCGGGACTAGCGGGGGCCCGACCGGAACCGGGGAGCTGTTTTTT.

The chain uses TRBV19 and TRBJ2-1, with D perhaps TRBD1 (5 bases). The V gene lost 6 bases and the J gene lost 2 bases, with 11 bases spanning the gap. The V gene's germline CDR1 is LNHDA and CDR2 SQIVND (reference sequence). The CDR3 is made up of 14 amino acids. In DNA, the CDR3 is TGTGCCAGTAGCCCAGGGCGCACCTACAATGAGCAGTTCTTC. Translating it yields CASSPGRTYNEQFF.

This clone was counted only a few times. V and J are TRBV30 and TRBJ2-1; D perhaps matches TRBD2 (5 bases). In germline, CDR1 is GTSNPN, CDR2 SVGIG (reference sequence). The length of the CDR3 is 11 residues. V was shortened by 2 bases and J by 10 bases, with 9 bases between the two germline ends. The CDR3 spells CAWSRLAEQFF. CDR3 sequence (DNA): TGTGCCTGGAGTCGATTAGCGGAGCAGTTCTTC. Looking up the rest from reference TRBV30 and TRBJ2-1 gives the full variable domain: SQTIHQWPATLVQPVGSPLSLECTVEGTSNPNLYWYRQAAGRGLQLLFYSVGIGQISSEVPQNLSASRPQDRQFILSSKKLLLSDSGFYLCAWSRLAEQFFGPGTRLTVL.

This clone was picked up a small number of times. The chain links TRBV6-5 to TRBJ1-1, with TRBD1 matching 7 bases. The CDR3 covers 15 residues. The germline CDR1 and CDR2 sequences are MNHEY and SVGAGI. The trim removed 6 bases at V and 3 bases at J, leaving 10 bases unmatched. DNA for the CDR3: TGTGCCAGCAGACGACGAACAGGGGCGGACACTGAAGCTTTCTTT. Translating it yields CASRRRTGADTEAFF.

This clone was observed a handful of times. CDR3 sequence (DNA): TGCGCCAGCAGCTTGGCCCTAGCGGGCGAAGAGACCCAGTACTTC. Its translation is CASSLALAGEETQYF. The chain employs TRBV5-1 and TRBJ2-5, with 8 bases lining up with TRBD2. Per the germline V gene, CDR1 is SGHRS and CDR2 is YFSETQ. The J segment lost 3 bases and the V segment lost 0 bases, leaving 4 bases of the junction unmatched. The CDR3 is 15 amino acids.

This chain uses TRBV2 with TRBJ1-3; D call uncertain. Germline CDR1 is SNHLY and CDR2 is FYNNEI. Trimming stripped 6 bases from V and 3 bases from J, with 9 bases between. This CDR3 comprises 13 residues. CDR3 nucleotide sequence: TGTGCCAGCAGGATACAGAATGGAAACACCATATATTTT. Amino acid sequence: CASRIQNGNTIYF.

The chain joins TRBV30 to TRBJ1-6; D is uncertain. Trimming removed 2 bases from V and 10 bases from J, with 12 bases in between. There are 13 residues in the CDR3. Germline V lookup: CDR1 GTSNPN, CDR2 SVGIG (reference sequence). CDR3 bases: TGTGCCTGGAGTAGCCGGGAAGGATCACCCCTCCACTTT. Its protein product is CAWSSREGSPLHF.

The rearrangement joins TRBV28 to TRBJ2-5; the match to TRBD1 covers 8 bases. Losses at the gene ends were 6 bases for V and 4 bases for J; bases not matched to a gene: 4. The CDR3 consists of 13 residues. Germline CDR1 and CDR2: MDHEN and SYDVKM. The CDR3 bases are TGTGCCAGCAGAGGACAGGGCGGAGAGACCCAGTACTTC. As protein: CASRGQGGETQYF.